These 20 T cell receptor beta chains were sequenced from one sample in a study of T cell clonotyping in hematopoietic cell transplantation. Here immunoSEQ multiplex PCR was the method, and the copy in TCRdb shows in-frame clones only, minus some. The data hold about 9,000 clones, with 85% to 90% observed a single time. The material sequenced was PBMCs, taken 180 days after allogeneic stem cell transplant. The receptors come from a human patient who had an allogeneic stem cell transplant, so the T cells may come from the graft donor. The donor label of this sample is uncertain. Some clones in this sample may be carry-over from other donors' samples.

The chain carries TRBV7-8 and TRBJ1-4, with D unclear. CDR3 length: 14 residues. Per the germline V gene, CDR1 is SGHVS and CDR2 is FQNEAQ. The V gene lost 3 bases and the J gene lost 6 bases, with 11 bases spanning the gap. The CDR3 is CASSFPGLDEKLFF. The DNA for the CDR3 is TGTGCCAGCAGCTTTCCCGGTTTGGATGAAAAACTGTTTTTT.

This clone appeared a single time. The chain couples TRBV6-1 to TRBJ1-1, with 8 bases fitting TRBD1. Germline CDR1 MNHNS, CDR2 SASEGT. CDR3 size: 15 residues. V was clipped by 2 bases and J by 3 bases; unmatched bases: 5. The CDR3, as DNA: TGTGCCAGCAGTGAACAGGGGGCGAGGCACACTGAAGCTTTCTTT. It codes for CASSEQGARHTEAFF.

This clone was seen only a few times. The chain has TRBV6-1 and TRBJ1-4, with TRBD1 as a possible D gene (6 bases). CDR1 is MNHNS and CDR2 is SASEGT in the germline V gene. The CDR3 contains 15 residues. V was pared by 4 bases and J by 2 bases, with 11 bases between. The CDR3 is CASSGLRGTNEKLFF. DNA of the CDR3: TGTGCCAGCAGTGGGCTAAGGGGGACTAATGAAAAACTGTTTTTT.

V is TRBV19 and J is TRBJ1-1; TRBD1 aligns across 7 bases. The germline V gene encodes CDR1 LNHDA and CDR2 SQIVND (reference sequence). The CDR3 loop spans 14 amino acids. J gave up 4 bases and V 4 bases, and 6 bases lay outside the gene matches. CDR3 DNA: TGTGCCAGTAGTAACCCGACAGGGAGCACTGAAGCTTTCTTT. It is translated as CASSNPTGSTEAFF.

The rearrangement joins TRBV7-9 to TRBJ1-1, with D tentatively TRBD1 (6 bases). CDR1 SEHNR and CDR2 FQNEAQ come from the germline V gene (reference sequence). Between the trimmed V and J ends, which lost 3 bases and 5 bases, there was a span of 10 bases. The CDR3 loop spans 13 amino acids. The CDR3 coding sequence is TGTGCCAGCAGCTTCGATAGGGGGACTGAAGCTTTCTTT. Amino acid sequence: CASSFDRGTEAFF.

V usage is TRBV15 and J usage is TRBJ1-4; D might be TRBD1 (6 bases). The ends were cut back, 1 base at V and 1 base at J, with 13 bases in the middle. Germline-derived CDR1 and CDR2 are LNHNV and YYDKDF (reference sequence). The CDR3 has 17 amino acids. The CDR3 reads CATSRVGTPRTNEKLFF. DNA for the CDR3: TGTGCCACCAGCAGAGTGGGGACACCGAGAACTAATGAAAAACTGTTTTTT.

This clone was recorded once. The V gene is TRBV4-1, the J gene TRBJ2-7, with a weak D call TRBD1 (5 bases). Germline CDR1 MGHRA, CDR2 YSYEKL. With 1 base removed from V and 5 bases from J, the gap between germline ends came to 12 bases. CDR3 length: 14 amino acids. The CDR3 loop reads CASSQVSGIDEQYF. CDR3 DNA sequence: TGCGCCAGCAGCCAAGTATCAGGGATCGACGAGCAGTACTTC.

The CDR3 DNA sequence: TGTGCCAGCAGTGACAGGACAGGGGTCAATCAGCCCCAGCATTTT. Its protein product is CASSDRTGVNQPQHF. The V gene is TRBV2, the J gene TRBJ1-5; 9 bases are a match to TRBD1. Germline CDR1 and CDR2: SNHLY and FYNNEI. The CDR3 spans 15 residues. The trim removed 3 bases at V and 3 bases at J, leaving 3 bases unmatched.

This clone was found a few times. The chain links TRBV5-1 to TRBJ1-1; weak D call: TRBD1 (5 bases). This CDR3 is built from 15 residues. Germline V lookup: CDR1 SGHRS, CDR2 YFSETQ. V lost 0 bases to trimming and J lost 2 bases, with 11 bases between them. CDR3 residues: CASSLGRTKNTEAFF. CDR3 DNA: TGCGCCAGCAGCTTGGGCCGGACAAAAAACACTGAAGCTTTCTTT. Using reference TRBV5-1 and TRBJ1-1 for the parts outside the CDR3, the full variable domain is KAGVTQTPRYLIKTRGQQVTLSCSPISGHRSVSWYQQTPGQGLQFLFEYFSETQRNKGNFPGRFSGRQFSNSRSEMNVSTLELGDSALYLCASSLGRTKNTEAFFGQGTRLTVV.

The chain uses TRBV5-1 and TRBJ1-2; weak D call: TRBD1 (6 bases). This CDR3 comprises 16 residues. Deletions cut 0 bases from V and 8 bases from J, with 20 bases between. Germline CDR1 SGHRS, CDR2 YFSETQ. This CDR3 reads CASSLGTVGHVGGYTF. In DNA, the CDR3 is TGCGCCAGCAGCTTGGGGACAGTGGGGCATGTAGGCGGCTACACCTTC.

This clone was seen a few times. V and J are TRBV9 and TRBJ1-6; D might be TRBD1 (5 bases). The CDR3 is 15 residues long. V lost 3 bases, J lost 8 bases, and 15 bases lay in between. Per the germline V gene, CDR1 is SGDLS and CDR2 is YYNGEE. CDR3 coding DNA: TGTGCCAGCAGCGCACCGGGGCTAGGGGATTCACCCCTCCACTTT. Protein: CASSAPGLGDSPLHF.

The J gene is TRBJ2-3, the V gene TRBV7-9; possibly TRBD1 for D (5 bases). Trimming left V 0 bases short and J 6 bases short, with 10 bases between. The germline V gene encodes CDR1 SEHNR and CDR2 FQNEAQ (reference sequence). There are 14 residues in the CDR3. CDR3 in DNA: TGTGCCAGCAGCTTAGCAGGGGTAGTGGATACGCAGTATTTT. Protein: CASSLAGVVDTQYF.

This chain links TRBV4-1 with TRBJ2-1, with 7 bases fitting TRBD2. This CDR3 contains 18 residues. V was clipped by 0 bases and J by 5 bases; unmatched bases: 13. The germline V gene has CDR1 MGHRA and CDR2 YSYEKL. Here the CDR3 reads CASSQETTIGLDHNEQFF. CDR3 in DNA: TGCGCCAGCAGCCAAGAGACCACAATTGGACTAGACCACAATGAGCAGTTCTTC.

DNA for the CDR3: TGTGCCAGCAGTGAAATTGGCGGGTCGGATTCACCCCTCCACTTT. Translating gives CASSEIGGSDSPLHF. The V call is TRBV2, the J call TRBJ1-6; unclear D gene. Looked up from germline, CDR1 is SNHLY and CDR2 is FYNNEI. This CDR3 region has 15 residues. The germline V and J ends were trimmed by 2 bases and 8 bases, with 13 bases remaining between them.

The chain employs TRBV30 and TRBJ1-1; D uncertain. Germline values: CDR1 GTSNPN, CDR2 SVGIG (reference sequence). V lost 0 bases and J 2 bases, leaving 7 bases between the germline ends. The CDR3 spans 13 residues. The CDR3 DNA sequence: TGTGCCTGGAGTGTAGATGTTAACACTGAAGCTTTCTTT. Protein sequence: CAWSVDVNTEAFF.

The chain links TRBV18 to TRBJ1-1, with 8 bases that match TRBD1. The CDR3 runs 16 residues. From germline, CDR1 is KGHSH and CDR2 LQKENI. J lost 5 bases, V lost 4 bases, and 12 bases had no gene match. Here the CDR3 DNA reads TGTGCCAGCTCACGGGGACAGGCATCCCGGGCGACTGAAGCTTTCTTT. Amino acid sequence: CASSRGQASRATEAFF.

The rearrangement joins TRBV5-1 to TRBJ2-5, with TRBD1 matching 9 bases. Germline values: CDR1 SGHRS, CDR2 YFSETQ. V was pared by 4 bases and J by 5 bases, with 15 bases of the junction left unmatched. This CDR3 contains 17 residues. For the CDR3, the DNA is TGCGCCAGCAGCCTCTACTCCGGGACAGGGTTAGTCGAGACCCAGTACTTC. This translates into CASSLYSGTGLVETQYF.

The chain uses TRBV6-6 and TRBJ1-2, with D possibly matching TRBD1 (5 bases). The germline CDR1 and CDR2 sequences are MNHNY and SVGAGI (reference sequence). With 2 bases removed from V and 3 bases from J, the gap between germline ends came to 13 bases. This CDR3 contains 15 residues. As DNA, the CDR3 is TGTGCCAGCAGTTACAGTATGGGGCAGTACTATGGCTACACCTTC. Encoded protein: CASSYSMGQYYGYTF.

V is TRBV6-6 and J is TRBJ1-2; D not certain. The germline V gene has CDR1 MNHNY and CDR2 SVGAGI (reference sequence). Trimming took 5 bases from V and 3 from J, leaving 4 bases between them. The CDR3 is 11 residues long. The CDR3, as DNA: TGTGCCAGCAGTCTCGACTATGGCTACACCTTC. Encoded protein: CASSLDYGYTF.

This CDR3 is CTGTVEQETQYF. CDR3 nucleotide sequence: TGTACTGGGACAGTTGAACAAGAGACCCAGTACTTC. V usage is TRBV2 and J usage is TRBJ2-5; 7 bases agree with TRBD1. CDR1 and CDR2 from the germline V gene are SNHLY and FYNNEI. This CDR3 comprises 12 residues.